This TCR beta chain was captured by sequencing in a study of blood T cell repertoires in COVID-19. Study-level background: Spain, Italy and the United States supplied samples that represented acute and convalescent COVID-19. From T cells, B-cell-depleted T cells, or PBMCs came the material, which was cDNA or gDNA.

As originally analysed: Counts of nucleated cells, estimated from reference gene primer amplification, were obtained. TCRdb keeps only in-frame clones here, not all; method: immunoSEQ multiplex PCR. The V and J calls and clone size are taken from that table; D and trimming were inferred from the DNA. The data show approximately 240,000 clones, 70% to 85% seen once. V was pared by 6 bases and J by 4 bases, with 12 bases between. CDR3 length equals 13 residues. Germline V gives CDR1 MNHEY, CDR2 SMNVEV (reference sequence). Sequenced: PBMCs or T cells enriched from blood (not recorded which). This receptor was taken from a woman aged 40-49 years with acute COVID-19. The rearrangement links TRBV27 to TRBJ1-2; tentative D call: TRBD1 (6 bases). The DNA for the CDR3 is TGTGCCAGCAGCCCAGGGGTCCTCTATGGCTACACCTTC. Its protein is CASSPGVLYGYTF.